This TCR beta chain was sequenced in a study of blood T cell repertoires in COVID-19. Study summary: Both acute and convalescent COVID-19 samples were obtained from the United States, Italy and Spain.

Per the original methods: Reference gene primer amplification gave estimated nucleated cell counts. TCRdb's table, derived via immunoSEQ multiplex PCR, lists solely in-frame clones and lacks some. V and J calls plus clone size are reproduced from that table; the DNA served to infer D and trimming. The sample lists 60,000 to 75,000 clones, over 70% occurring once. The CDR3 has 16 amino acids. V trimming: 3 bases; J trimming: 5 bases; junction bases outside the gene matches: 10. Germline lookup yields CDR1 ENHRY and CDR2 SYGVKD. The V and J genes are TRBV10-3 and TRBJ2-1; 7 bases are a match to TRBD1. Sequencing used peripheral blood. This receptor was obtained from a man aged 50-60 years with active COVID-19. CDR3 residues: CAISEPTGSGNNEQFF. The CDR3 coding sequence is TGTGCCATCAGTGAACCGACAGGGTCAGGGAACAATGAGCAGTTCTTC.